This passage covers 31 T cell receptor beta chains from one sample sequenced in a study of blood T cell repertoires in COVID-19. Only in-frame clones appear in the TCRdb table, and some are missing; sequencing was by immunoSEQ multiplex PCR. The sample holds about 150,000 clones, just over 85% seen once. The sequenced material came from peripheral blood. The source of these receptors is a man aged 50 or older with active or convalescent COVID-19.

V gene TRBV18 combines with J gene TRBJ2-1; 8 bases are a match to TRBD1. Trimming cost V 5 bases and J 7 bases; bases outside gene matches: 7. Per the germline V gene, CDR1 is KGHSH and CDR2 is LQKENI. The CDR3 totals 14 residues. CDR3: CASSMDRAGNEQFF. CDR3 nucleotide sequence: TGTGCCAGCTCAATGGACAGGGCGGGTAATGAGCAGTTCTTC.

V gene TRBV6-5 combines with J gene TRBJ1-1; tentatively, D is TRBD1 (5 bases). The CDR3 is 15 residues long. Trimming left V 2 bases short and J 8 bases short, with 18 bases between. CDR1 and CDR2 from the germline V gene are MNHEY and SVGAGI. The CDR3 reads CASSYERRSGGEAFF. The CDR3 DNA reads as TGTGCCAGCAGTTACGAACGCAGGTCCGGGGGGGAAGCTTTCTTT.

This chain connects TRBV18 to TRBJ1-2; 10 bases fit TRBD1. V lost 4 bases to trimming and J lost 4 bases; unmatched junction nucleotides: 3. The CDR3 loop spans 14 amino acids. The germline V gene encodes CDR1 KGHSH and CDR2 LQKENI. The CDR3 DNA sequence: TGTGCCAGCTCACTGGGGGACAGGGGCTATGGCTACACCTTC. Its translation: CASSLGDRGYGYTF.

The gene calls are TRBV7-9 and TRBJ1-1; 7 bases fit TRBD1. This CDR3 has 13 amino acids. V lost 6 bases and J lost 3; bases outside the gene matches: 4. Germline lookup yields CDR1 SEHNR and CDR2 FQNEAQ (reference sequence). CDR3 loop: CASRPGGYTEAFF. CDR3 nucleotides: TGTGCCAGCAGGCCAGGGGGGTACACTGAAGCTTTCTTT.

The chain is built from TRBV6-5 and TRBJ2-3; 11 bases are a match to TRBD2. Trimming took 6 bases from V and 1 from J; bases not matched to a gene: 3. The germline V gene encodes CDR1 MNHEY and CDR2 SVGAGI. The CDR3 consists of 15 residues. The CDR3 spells CASRALAGGTDTQYF. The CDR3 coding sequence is TGTGCCAGCAGGGCACTAGCGGGGGGCACAGATACGCAGTATTTT.

CDR3 sequence: CASAPGQLAKNIQYF. CDR3 bases: TGTGCCAGCGCACCGGGACAGTTAGCCAAAAACATTCAGTACTTC. V gene TRBV2 combines with J gene TRBJ2-4, with 7 bases fitting TRBD1. Looked up from germline, CDR1 is SNHLY and CDR2 is FYNNEI. This CDR3 region has 15 residues. V lost 8 bases, J lost 0 bases, and 7 bases stayed unmatched.

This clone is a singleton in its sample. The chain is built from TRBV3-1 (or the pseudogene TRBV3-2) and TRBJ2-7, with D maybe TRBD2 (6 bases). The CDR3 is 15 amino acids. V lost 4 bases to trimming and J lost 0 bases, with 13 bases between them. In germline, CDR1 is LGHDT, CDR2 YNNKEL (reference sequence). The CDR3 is CASSPQRAYSYEQYF. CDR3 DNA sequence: TGTGCCAGCAGCCCACAGCGGGCCTACTCCTACGAGCAGTACTTC.

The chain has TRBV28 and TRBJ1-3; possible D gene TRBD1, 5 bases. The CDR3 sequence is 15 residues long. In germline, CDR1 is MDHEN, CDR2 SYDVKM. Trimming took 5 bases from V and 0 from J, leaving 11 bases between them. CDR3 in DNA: TGTGCCAGCAGTCCCCCAGGGAACTCTGGAAACACCATATATTTT. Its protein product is CASSPPGNSGNTIYF.

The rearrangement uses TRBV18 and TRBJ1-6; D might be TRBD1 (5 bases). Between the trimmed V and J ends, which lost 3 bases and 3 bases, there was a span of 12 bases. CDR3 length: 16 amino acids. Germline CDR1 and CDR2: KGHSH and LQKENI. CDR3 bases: TGTGCCAGCTCACCCGGGGGAGGGTTCTATAATTCACCCCTCCACTTT. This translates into CASSPGGGFYNSPLHF.

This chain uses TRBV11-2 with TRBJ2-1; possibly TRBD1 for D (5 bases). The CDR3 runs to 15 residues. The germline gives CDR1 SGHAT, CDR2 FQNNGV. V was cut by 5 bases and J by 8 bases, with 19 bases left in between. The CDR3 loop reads CASSPTGRVQDEQFF. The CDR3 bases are TGTGCCAGCAGCCCTACGGGCAGGGTCCAAGATGAGCAGTTCTTC.

CDR3 loop: CASRPGQGALNTEAFF. In DNA form, the CDR3 reads TGTGCCAGCAGGCCGGGACAGGGGGCGCTGAACACTGAAGCTTTCTTT. V is TRBV2 and J is TRBJ1-1, with TRBD1 matching 12 bases. This CDR3 is built from 16 residues. Unmatched junction bases numbered 5, after V lost 6 bases and J lost 0 bases. Germline V gene lookup returns CDR1 SNHLY and CDR2 FYNNEI.

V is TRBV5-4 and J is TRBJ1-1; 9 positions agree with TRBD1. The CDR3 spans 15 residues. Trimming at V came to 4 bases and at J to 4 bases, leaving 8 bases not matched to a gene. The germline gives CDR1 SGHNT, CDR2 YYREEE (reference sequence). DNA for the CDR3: TGTGCCAGCAGCGCCCCGACAGGGGGAAGCACTGAAGCTTTCTTT. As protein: CASSAPTGGSTEAFF.

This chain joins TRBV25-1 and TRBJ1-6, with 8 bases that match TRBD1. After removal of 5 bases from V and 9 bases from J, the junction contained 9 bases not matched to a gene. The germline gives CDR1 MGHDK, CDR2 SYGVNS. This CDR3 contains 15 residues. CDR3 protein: CASSPLDREASPLHF. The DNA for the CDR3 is TGTGCCAGCAGTCCCCTGGACAGGGAAGCTTCACCCCTCCACTTT.

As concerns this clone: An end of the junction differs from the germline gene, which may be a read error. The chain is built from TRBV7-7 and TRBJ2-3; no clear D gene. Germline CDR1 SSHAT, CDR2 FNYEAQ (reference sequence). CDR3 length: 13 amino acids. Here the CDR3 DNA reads TGTGCTAGCAGCTTAGTAGTAGAAAGCGCGCAGTATTTT. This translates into CASSLVVESAQYF.

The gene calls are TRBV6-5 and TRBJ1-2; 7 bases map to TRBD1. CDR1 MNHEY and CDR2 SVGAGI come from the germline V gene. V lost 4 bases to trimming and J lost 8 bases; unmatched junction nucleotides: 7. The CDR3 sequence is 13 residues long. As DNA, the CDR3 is TGTGCCAGCAGTTTAAACAGGGGCGAAGGCTACACCTTC. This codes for CASSLNRGEGYTF.

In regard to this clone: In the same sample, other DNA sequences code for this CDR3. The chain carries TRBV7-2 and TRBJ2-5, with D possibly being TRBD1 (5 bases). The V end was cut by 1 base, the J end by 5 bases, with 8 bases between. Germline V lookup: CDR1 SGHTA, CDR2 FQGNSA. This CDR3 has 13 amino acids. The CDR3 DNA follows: TGTGCCAGCAGCTTAGGCAGGGTCGAGACCCAGTACTTC. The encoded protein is CASSLGRVETQYF.

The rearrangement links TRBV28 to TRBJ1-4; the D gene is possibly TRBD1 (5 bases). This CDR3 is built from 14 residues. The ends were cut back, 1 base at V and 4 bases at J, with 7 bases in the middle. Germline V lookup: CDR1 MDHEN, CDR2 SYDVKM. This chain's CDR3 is CASSLLTVNEKLFF. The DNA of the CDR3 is TGTGCCAGCAGTTTATTGACAGTTAATGAAAAACTGTTTTTT.

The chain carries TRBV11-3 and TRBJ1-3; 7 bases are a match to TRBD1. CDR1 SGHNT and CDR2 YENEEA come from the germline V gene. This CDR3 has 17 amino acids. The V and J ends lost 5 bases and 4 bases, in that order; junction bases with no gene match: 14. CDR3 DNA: TGTGCCAGCAGCCCTACGAGGGGGCTACTGGAAGGAAACACCATATATTTT. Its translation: CASSPTRGLLEGNTIYF.

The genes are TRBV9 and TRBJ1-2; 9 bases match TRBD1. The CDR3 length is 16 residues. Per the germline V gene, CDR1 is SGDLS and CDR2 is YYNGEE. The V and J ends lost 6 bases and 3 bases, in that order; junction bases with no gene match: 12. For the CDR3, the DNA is TGTGCCAGCATCGGTGGGACAGGGTGGTACGACTATGGCTACACCTTC. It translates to CASIGGTGWYDYGYTF.

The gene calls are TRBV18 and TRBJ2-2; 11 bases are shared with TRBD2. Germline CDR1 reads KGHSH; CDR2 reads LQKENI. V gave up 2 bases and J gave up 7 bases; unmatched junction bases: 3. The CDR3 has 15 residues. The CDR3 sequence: CASSPRGLAVGELFF. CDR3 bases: TGTGCCAGCTCACCAAGGGGACTAGCGGTCGGGGAGCTGTTTTTT.

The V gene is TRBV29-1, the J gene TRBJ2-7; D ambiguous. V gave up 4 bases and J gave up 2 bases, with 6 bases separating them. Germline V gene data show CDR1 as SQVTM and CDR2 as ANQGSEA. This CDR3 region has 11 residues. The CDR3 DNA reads TGCAGCGTTGTTTACACCTACGAGCAGTACTTC. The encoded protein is CSVVYTYEQYF.

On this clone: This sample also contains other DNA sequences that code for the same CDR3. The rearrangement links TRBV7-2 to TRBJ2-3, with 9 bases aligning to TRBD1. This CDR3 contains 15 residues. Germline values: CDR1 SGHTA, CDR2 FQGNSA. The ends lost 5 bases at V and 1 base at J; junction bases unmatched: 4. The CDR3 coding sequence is TGTGCCAGCAGCCCCCGGACAGGGGGCACAGATACGCAGTATTTT. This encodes CASSPRTGGTDTQYF.

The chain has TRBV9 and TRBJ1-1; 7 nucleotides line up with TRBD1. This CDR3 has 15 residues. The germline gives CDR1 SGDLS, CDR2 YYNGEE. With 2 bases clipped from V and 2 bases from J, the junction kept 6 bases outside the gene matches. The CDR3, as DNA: TGTGCCAGCAGCGTTACGAACAGGGGAAACACTGAAGCTTTCTTT. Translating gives CASSVTNRGNTEAFF.

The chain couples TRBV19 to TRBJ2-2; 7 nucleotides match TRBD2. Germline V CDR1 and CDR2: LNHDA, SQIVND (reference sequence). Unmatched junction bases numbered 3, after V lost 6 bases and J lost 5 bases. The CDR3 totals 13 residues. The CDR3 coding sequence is TGTGCCAGTAGACGGGAGGCGACCGGGGAGCTGTTTTTT. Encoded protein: CASRREATGELFF.

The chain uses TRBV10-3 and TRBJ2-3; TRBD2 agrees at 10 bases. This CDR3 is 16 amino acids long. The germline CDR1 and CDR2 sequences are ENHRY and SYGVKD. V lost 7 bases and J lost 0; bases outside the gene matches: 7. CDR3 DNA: TGTGCCATCACGGAGGCTAGCGGGGGAAGCACAGATACGCAGTATTTT. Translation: CAITEASGGSTDTQYF.

DNA for the CDR3: TGTGCCAGCAGCCGACGGGGTAGCGGGGCTCCTAAAGAGCAGTACTTC. This sequence encodes CASSRRGSGAPKEQYF. The chain combines TRBV11-3 with TRBJ2-7; 8 bases agree with TRBD2. The J segment lost 7 bases and the V segment lost 5 bases, leaving 16 bases of the junction unmatched. The germline V gene encodes CDR1 SGHNT and CDR2 YENEEA. The CDR3 spans 16 residues.

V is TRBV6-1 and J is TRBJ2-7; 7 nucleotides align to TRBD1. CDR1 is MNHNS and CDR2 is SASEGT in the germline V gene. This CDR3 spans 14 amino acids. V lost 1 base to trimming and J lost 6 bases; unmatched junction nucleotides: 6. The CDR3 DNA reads TGTGCCAGCAGTGAAGGTCCCAGGGGGATCGAGCAGTACTTC. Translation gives CASSEGPRGIEQYF.

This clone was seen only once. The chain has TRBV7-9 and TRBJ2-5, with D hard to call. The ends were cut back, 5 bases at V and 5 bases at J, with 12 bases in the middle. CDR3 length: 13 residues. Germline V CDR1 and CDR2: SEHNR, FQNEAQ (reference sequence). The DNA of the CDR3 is TGTGCCAGCAGCCCGACGAGAGCGGAGACCCAGTACTTC. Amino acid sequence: CASSPTRAETQYF.

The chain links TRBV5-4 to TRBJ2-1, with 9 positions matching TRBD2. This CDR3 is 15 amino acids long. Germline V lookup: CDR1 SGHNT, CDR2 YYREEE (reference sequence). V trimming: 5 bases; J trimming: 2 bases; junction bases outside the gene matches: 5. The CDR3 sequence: CASRSGGTPYNEQFF. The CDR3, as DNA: TGTGCCAGCAGAAGCGGGGGGACCCCCTACAATGAGCAGTTCTTC. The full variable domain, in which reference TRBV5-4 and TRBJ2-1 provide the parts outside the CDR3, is ETGVTQSPTHLIKTRGQQVTLRCSSQSGHNTVSWYQQALGQGPQFIFQYYREEENGRGNFPPRFSGLQFPNYSSELNVNALELDDSALYLCASRSGGTPYNEQFFGPGTRLTVL.

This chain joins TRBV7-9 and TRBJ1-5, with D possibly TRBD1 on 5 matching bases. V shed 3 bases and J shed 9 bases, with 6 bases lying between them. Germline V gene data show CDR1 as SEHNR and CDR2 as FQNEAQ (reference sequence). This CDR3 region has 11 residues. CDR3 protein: CASSFGGPQHF. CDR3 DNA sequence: TGTGCCAGCAGCTTCGGGGGGCCCCAGCATTTT.

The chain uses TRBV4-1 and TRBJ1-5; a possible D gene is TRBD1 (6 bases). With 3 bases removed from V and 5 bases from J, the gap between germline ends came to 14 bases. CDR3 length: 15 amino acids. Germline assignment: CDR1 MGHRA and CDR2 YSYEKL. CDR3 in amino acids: CASSQGGRFDQPQHF. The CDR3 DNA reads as TGCGCCAGCAGCCAGGGGGGGCGGTTCGATCAGCCCCAGCATTTT.